This section outlines one TCR beta chain sequence together with its context. This entry comes from a study of control samples from healthy donors and cancer patients. The repertoire was sequenced with immunoSEQ multiplex PCR; TCRdb's copy has only in-frame clones and lacks some. The sample lists approximately 100,000 clones, 70% to 90% occurring once. V gave up 8 bases and J gave up 10 bases; unmatched junction bases: 8. The CDR3 runs 12 residues. CDR1 and CDR2 from the germline V gene are SNHLY and FYNNEI. The genes are TRBV2 and TRBJ2-1, with 7 bases lining up with TRBD1. The clonotype comes from a man aged 30-40 years in good health. Material: blood. The CDR3 sequence is CASGLVGGEQFF. Written as DNA, the CDR3 is TGTGCCAGCGGTCTAGTAGGGGGCGAGCAGTTCTTC.